This T cell receptor (beta chain) was documented in a study of blood T cell repertoires in COVID-19. Clones were read by immunoSEQ multiplex PCR, and TCRdb kept only the in-frame ones, dropping some. Here the sample spans 93,000 or so clones, roughly nine tenths being singletons. This CDR3 is built from 15 residues. Between the trimmed V and J ends, which lost 6 bases and 1 base, there was a span of 15 bases. Per the germline V gene, CDR1 is SNHLY and CDR2 is FYNNEI. The receptor was derived from a human donor in a cohort sampled during active COVID-19. Sequenced: peripheral blood. The chain carries TRBV2 and TRBJ1-1, with D unclear. The CDR3 region has the DNA TGTGCCAGCAGCCGAGGTGAGACGAGGAACACTGAAGCTTTCTTT. Its protein product is CASSRGETRNTEAFF.